The 29 T cell receptor beta chains given below trace back to one sample, sequenced in a study of CD8+CD57+ T cells in acquired aplastic anemia. Using genomic DNA as the template, TCR beta VDJ and CDR3 profiling was carried out. MiXCR, run by TCRdb on the reads, gives a single entry per CDR3 protein. Of hundreds of thousands of distinct CDR3 sequences in the sample, about two thirds were seen once. Source material: sorted CD4+, CD8+, or CD8+CD57+ T cells (not recorded which) from PBMCs. The receptors here all came from a human donor in good health, serving as a control.

The rearrangement joins TRBV5-4 to TRBJ2-2; D may match TRBD1 or TRBD2 (5 bases each). The CDR3 spans 15 residues. V lost 5 bases and J lost 3, with 14 bases in between. Germline V gene sequence: CDR1 SGHNT, CDR2 YYREEE (reference sequence). The CDR3 nucleotides are TGTGCCAGCAGTCGGGGCTCGAGGTACACCGGGGAGCTGTTTTTT. Protein product: CASSRGSRYTGELFF.

CDR3: CASSDPGRGSDYNSPLHF. The CDR3 region has the DNA TGTGCCAGCAGTGACCCGGGACGGGGAAGTGACTATAATTCACCCCTCCACTTT. The chain uses TRBV7-9 and TRBJ1-6; tentatively, D is TRBD1 (5 bases). The CDR3 length is 18 residues. The germline V gene encodes CDR1 SEHNR and CDR2 FQNEAQ (reference sequence). V gave up 6 bases and J gave up 3 bases, with 21 bases separating them.

In this sample, this clonotype turned up many times. The chain uses TRBV12-5 and TRBJ1-2, with 8 bases identical to TRBD1. V lost 2 bases, J lost 3 bases, and 8 bases stayed unmatched. Germline loops: CDR1 LGHNT, CDR2 FRNRAP. CDR3 length: 16 amino acids. The CDR3, as DNA: TGTGCTAGTGGTTTGCCCCAGCAGGGGGCCCACTATGGCTACACCTTC. Protein: CASGLPQQGAHYGYTF.

This clonotype has only a few counts. A much larger clone differs by one base, so this may be a read error. This chain links TRBV20-1 with TRBJ1-2; D unresolved. The germline gives CDR1 DFQATT, CDR2 SNEGSKA (reference sequence). This CDR3 has 14 amino acids. The CDR3 reads CSARDGALDYGHTF. CDR3 DNA sequence: TGCAGTGCTAGAGATGGAGCCCTTGACTATGGCCACACCTTC.

The V and J genes are TRBV9 and TRBJ2-7; a weak D match, TRBD1 (5 bases). Trimming took 5 bases from V and 1 from J, leaving 13 bases between them. There are 14 residues in the CDR3. The germline V gene encodes CDR1 SGDLS and CDR2 YYNGEE. CDR3 amino acids: CASSLNPGSYEQYF. The CDR3 region has the DNA TGTGCCAGCAGTTTAAATCCAGGGTCCTACGAGCAGTACTTC.

The chain joins TRBV9 to TRBJ1-2; D gene ambiguous. CDR1 and CDR2 (germline): SGDLS, YYNGEE. V lost 2 bases to trimming and J lost 5 bases, with 19 bases between them. This CDR3 is 16 amino acids long. This CDR3 is CASSVRWQNSKYGYTF. The CDR3 DNA reads TGTGCCAGCAGCGTCCGGTGGCAGAACAGTAAATATGGCTACACCTTC.

This chain uses TRBV29-1 with TRBJ2-1, with TRBD2 as a possible D gene (6 bases). The V end lost 6 bases, the J end lost 0 bases, and 12 bases lay between the germline ends. This CDR3 is 14 amino acids long. The germline V gene has CDR1 SQVTM and CDR2 ANQGSEA. CDR3 region: CSVAGTGSYNEQFF. In DNA form, the CDR3 reads TGCAGCGTCGCGGGGACTGGCTCCTACAATGAGCAGTTCTTC.

In the case of this clonotype: This clone may be a read error of a much larger clone one base away. The V gene is TRBV5-1, the J gene TRBJ1-4, with TRBD1 as a possible D gene (5 bases). There are 15 residues in the CDR3. The germline V gene has CDR1 SGHRS and CDR2 YFSETQ. The CDR3 region has the DNA TGCGCCAGCAGCTTAGTCCAGGGTCCTAATGAAAAACTGCTTTTT. This encodes CASSLVQGPNEKLLF.

This clonotype was seen just once. An end of the junction does not agree with germline; a read error may underlie this. The chain has TRBV5-1 and TRBJ1-6; no definite D call. Germline-derived CDR1 and CDR2 are SGHRS and YFSETQ. The CDR3 consists of 15 residues. The CDR3 DNA reads TGTGCCAGCAGCACCAGCAAGGGAGGCAATTCACCCCTCCACTTT. Its protein is CASSTSKGGNSPLHF.

This clonotype has a single count. The V call is TRBV15, the J call TRBJ1-1, with D maybe TRBD1 (6 bases). The V gene's germline CDR1 is LNHNV and CDR2 YYDKDF (reference sequence). CDR3 size: 16 residues. V lost 3 bases, J lost 2 bases, and 16 bases lay in between. The CDR3 sequence: CATSRGITGTNTEAFF. Here the CDR3 DNA reads TGTGCCACCAGCAGGGGAATTACAGGGACAAACACTGAAGCTTTCTTT.

This clonotype was seen repeatedly, ten times or more. The chain uses TRBV5-1 and TRBJ2-7; no clear D. The V end was cut by 6 bases, the J end by 2 bases, with 18 bases between. CDR3 size: 15 residues. Germline V gene data show CDR1 as SGHRS and CDR2 as YFSETQ. In nucleotides, the CDR3 is TGCGCCAGCAAACCTGGACCCACCCTAACCTACGAGCAGTACTTC. This encodes CASKPGPTLTYEQYF.

The V call is TRBV5-1, the J call TRBJ1-5; D unclear. This CDR3 has 14 residues. Germline V CDR1 and CDR2: SGHRS, YFSETQ. V was shortened by 1 base and J by 9 bases, with 14 bases between the two germline ends. This chain's CDR3 is CASSLSAGNTPQHF. The CDR3 region has the DNA TGCGCCAGCAGCTTGTCCGCGGGGAACACGCCCCAGCATTTT.

This clonotype has at least ten counts. CDR3 region: CASSDGLNTEAFF. CDR3 DNA sequence: TGTGCCAGCAGTGACGGGCTGAACACTGAAGCTTTCTTT. This chain joins TRBV6-4 and TRBJ1-1, with no clear D. V was cut by 2 bases and J by 0 bases, with 4 bases left in between. This CDR3 contains 13 residues. Germline CDR1 is MRHNA and CDR2 is SNTAGT.

The V and J genes are TRBV20-1 and TRBJ1-5; 8 bases agree with TRBD1. V was pared by 3 bases and J by 4 bases, with 2 bases of the junction left unmatched. The length of the CDR3 is 13 residues. Germline loops: CDR1 DFQATT, CDR2 SNEGSKA (reference sequence). DNA of the CDR3: TGCAGTGCTAGGGACAGGGAAAATCAGCCCCAGCATTTT. It specifies CSARDRENQPQHF.

This clonotype was counted only a few times. The chain carries TRBV20-1 and TRBJ2-7; D gene ambiguous. This CDR3 region has 11 residues. CDR1 is DFQATT and CDR2 is SNEGSKA in the germline V gene (reference sequence). The CDR3, as DNA: TGCCCCCCTCCTGGATCCTACGAGCAGTACTTC. Translated: CPPPGSYEQYF.

This clonotype showed up just a few times. The J gene is TRBJ1-1, the V gene TRBV2; 12 bases map to TRBD1. Germline CDR1 and CDR2: SNHLY and FYNNEI. V dropped 6 bases and J dropped 11; count of bases not matched to a gene: 7. The CDR3 sequence is 13 residues long. CDR3 DNA: TGTGCCAGCAGAGGGACAGGGGGCCTTATTGCTTTCTTT. Translated: CASRGTGGLIAFF.

The chain links TRBV7-2 to TRBJ1-6; possibly TRBD1 for D (6 bases). Deletions cut 0 bases from V and 12 bases from J, with 15 bases between. The CDR3 sequence is 15 residues long. From germline, CDR1 is SGHTA and CDR2 FQGNSA. CDR3 sequence: CASSLATSLGGPLHF. Written as DNA, the CDR3 is TGTGCCAGCAGCTTAGCAACCAGCCTAGGGGGACCCCTCCACTTT.

This clonotype was counted between two and nine times. The CDR3 region is CAWRPFATGGSEAFF. The CDR3 DNA is TGTGCCTGGAGACCCTTCGCGACAGGGGGTTCTGAAGCTTTCTTT. J is TRBJ1-1 and V is TRBV30, with 9 bases matching TRBD1. CDR3 size: 15 residues. Germline assignment: CDR1 GTSNPN and CDR2 SVGIG (reference sequence). Trimming at V came to 3 bases and at J to 6 bases, leaving 11 bases not matched to a gene. Filled out from reference TRBV30 and TRBJ1-1, the complete variable domain reads SQTIHQWPATLVQPVGSPLSLECTVEGTSNPNLYWYRQAAGRGLQLLFYSVGIGQISSEVPQNLSASRPQDRQFILSSKKLLLSDSGFYLCAWRPFATGGSEAFFGQGTRLTVV.

Regarding this clonotype: Likely a read error: the CDR3 ends without its conserved phenylalanine or tryptophan. The limits of the CDR3 on the DNA are not certain, so only TCRdb's listed CDR3 is given. This chain links TRBV10-3 with TRBJ2-1. The CDR3 is 15 amino acids in total, end residues counted. Per germline, CDR1 ENHRY and CDR2 SYGVKD. The CDR3: CAISESRGYGNTFGS.

This rearrangement joins TRBV5-5 to TRBJ2-2; D is unresolved. V lost 2 bases and J 0 bases, leaving 8 bases between the germline ends. Per germline, CDR1 SGHKS and CDR2 YYEKEE (reference sequence). The CDR3 is 15 amino acids. The chain's CDR3 is CASSFIGSNTGELFF. CDR3 bases: TGTGCCAGCAGCTTCATCGGGTCGAACACCGGGGAGCTGTTTTTT.

This clonotype was seen at least ten times. The chain recombines TRBV9 with TRBJ2-1; 7 nucleotides align to TRBD2. Trimming at V came to 0 bases and at J to 0 bases, leaving 0 bases not matched to a gene. The germline V gene encodes CDR1 SGDLS and CDR2 YYNGEE. The CDR3 has 15 residues. The CDR3 nucleotides are TGTGCCAGCAGCGTAGCGGGGGGCTCCTACAATGAGCAGTTCTTC. This translates into CASSVAGGSYNEQFF.

V usage is TRBV20-1 and J usage is TRBJ1-2; the D is unclear. Trimming cost V 0 bases and J 6 bases, with 14 bases left between them. This CDR3 comprises 14 residues. Looked up from germline, CDR1 is DFQATT and CDR2 is SNEGSKA (reference sequence). The CDR3, as DNA: TGCAGTGCTAGAGATCTCACAAACTATGATGGCTACACCTTC. Encoded protein: CSARDLTNYDGYTF.

This rearrangement joins TRBV7-7 to TRBJ1-3, with D maybe TRBD1 (5 bases). Germline CDR1 SSHAT, CDR2 FNYEAQ (reference sequence). This CDR3 comprises 15 residues. V gave up 5 bases and J gave up 14 bases, with 25 bases separating them. Here the CDR3 DNA reads TGTGCCAGCAGCCAGGCCGACAGCCAGTTAAACTCCTTATATTTT. Amino acids: CASSQADSQLNSLYF.

The chain has TRBV19 and TRBJ1-6; no definite D call. The V end lost 9 bases, the J end lost 8 bases, and 20 bases lay between the germline ends. The CDR3 is 15 amino acids. Germline V CDR1 and CDR2: LNHDA, SQIVND (reference sequence). The CDR3 bases are TGTGCCAGCACGGTAGGAGAGCAAGGAGATTCACCCCTCCACTTT. Protein product: CASTVGEQGDSPLHF.

The chain links TRBV7-2 to TRBJ1-4; 8 bases are a match to TRBD1. CDR1 is SGHTA and CDR2 is FQGNSA in the germline V gene. The CDR3 length is 15 residues. Losses at the gene ends were 5 bases for V and 8 bases for J; bases not matched to a gene: 10. This CDR3 is CASSKGQGKDEKLFF. Written as DNA, the CDR3 is TGTGCCAGCAGCAAAGGACAGGGCAAGGACGAAAAACTGTTTTTT.

Here the CDR3 reads CASKSSYNEQFF. CDR3 DNA sequence: TGTGCCAGCAAGAGCTCCTACAATGAGCAGTTCTTC. The chain combines TRBV2 with TRBJ2-1, with D uncertain. The CDR3 covers 12 residues. Trimming pared 7 bases from V and 0 bases from J, leaving 4 bases between. The germline gives CDR1 SNHLY, CDR2 FYNNEI. Full variable domain (missing parts from reference TRBV2 and TRBJ2-1): EPEVTQTPSHQVTQMGQEVILRCVPISNHLYFYWYRQILGQKVEFLVSFYNNEISEKSEIFDDQFSVERPDGSNFTLKIRSTKLEDSAMYFCASKSSYNEQFFGPGTRLTVL.

Of note for this clonotype: Since the CDR3 does not end with the conserved phenylalanine or tryptophan, this likely comes from a read error. The DNA is left out, because the CDR3 cannot be placed on it with certainty; the CDR3 is given as TCRdb lists it. The CDR3 here is CASSSTRTGQLYT. V usage is TRBV2 and J usage is TRBJ1-4; TRBD1, as called in the table, went unchecked against the DNA. 13 amino acids form the CDR3, both terminal residues included. Germline CDR1 is SNHLY and CDR2 is FYNNEI.

This clonotype has at least ten counts. The chain carries TRBV10-3 and TRBJ2-5; D possibly uses TRBD1 or TRBD2 (5 bases each). This CDR3 contains 18 residues. CDR1 ENHRY and CDR2 SYGVKD come from the germline V gene. Trimming removed 3 bases from V and 4 bases from J, with 24 bases in between. CDR3 DNA sequence: TGTGCCATCAGTGACCCCCCGGGTTCGACCGAGAGGGGAGAGACCCAGTACTTC. Translated: CAISDPPGSTERGETQYF.

This clonotype was seen a single time. The chain couples TRBV30 to TRBJ2-7, with D perhaps assigned TRBD1 or TRBD2 (5 bases each). The CDR3 totals 14 residues. CDR1 is GTSNPN, CDR2 SVGIG, per germline (reference sequence). Trimming cost V 0 bases and J 4 bases, with 13 bases left between them. The CDR3 sequence: CAWSVRGAGYEQYF. CDR3 nucleotides: TGTGCCTGGAGTGTACGGGGCGCGGGTTACGAGCAGTACTTC.